This note documents a single T cell receptor beta chain sequence. Antigen unknown. TCRdb ran MiXCR on the reads and lists one entry per CDR3 protein. The table shows 110,000 or so distinct CDR3 sequences, with around 30% occurring only once. This record comes from a study of T cell repertoires in cytomegalovirus infection. Looking at the study overall: CMV epitopes used comprised recently identified HLA-C-restricted ones and well-studied HLA-B-restricted ones. A matching HLA type, together with CMV infection, was signaled by public TCR beta signatures.

Study observations and caveats: The response measured ex vivo was dominated by TCR beta clonotypes (HLA-C-restricted and CMV-specific).

The origin of this receptor is a human donor in good health (CMV status not recorded). Some clones in this sample may be carry-over from other donors' samples. This material consisted of CD8+ T cells from cultured PBMCs, taken from culture after CMV antigen stimulation.

CDR3: CATSATSGELFF. The DNA of the CDR3 is TGTGCCACCAGCGCGACTTCCGGGGAGCTGTTTTTT. The chain joins TRBV15 to TRBJ2-2; no firm D call. This CDR3 is 12 amino acids long. Germline CDR1 and CDR2: LNHNV and YYDKDF (reference sequence). Trimming left V 5 bases short and J 6 bases short, with 7 bases between.